Below, 32 T cell receptor beta chains from the same sample are listed, as sequenced in a study of T-cell memory formation after mild COVID-19. TCRdb re-called the 5' RACE reads through MiXCR, storing one row per CDR3 protein. The sample contains just under 350,000 distinct CDR3 sequences, 13% of which appear only once. The sample comprised PBMCs or a T cell subset sorted from them (not recorded which). The receptor set was obtained from a man in his late teens or twenties who had mild COVID-19 (a few samples of this study predate the infection). Cell type and time point are not known.

The chain combines TRBV5-4 with TRBJ2-1, with D possibly being TRBD2 (5 bases). Looked up from germline, CDR1 is SGHNT and CDR2 is YYREEE (reference sequence). V was cut by 4 bases and J by 2 bases, with 10 bases left in between. The CDR3 runs 14 residues. The CDR3 DNA follows: TGTGCCAGCAGCCCCCGGGGTACCTACAATGAGCAGTTCTTC. Its translation: CASSPRGTYNEQFF.

This clonotype showed up just a few times. CDR3 DNA sequence: TGTGCCAGCAGCAATATATATGTCCCACTGAGCTCTGGAAACACCATATATTTT. The encoded protein is CASSNIYVPLSSGNTIYF. This chain joins TRBV21-1 and TRBJ1-3; TRBD1, the D gene given by the table, was not confirmed from the DNA. TRBV21-1 is described as a pseudogene. This CDR3 has 18 amino acids.

This clonotype has a single count. CDR3 region: CASRRESDGFNYGYTF. For the CDR3, the DNA is TGCGCCAGCAGAAGAGAGTCGGACGGCTTTAACTATGGCTACACCTTC. The rearrangement uses TRBV4-3 and TRBJ1-2; D is ambiguous. CDR1 is LGHNA and CDR2 is YSLEER in the germline V gene. The CDR3 spans 16 residues. V was pared by 6 bases and J by 1 base, with 18 bases between.

Note on this clonotype: A clone one base away is much larger, so this may be a read error. This chain links TRBV5-1 with TRBJ2-1; 7 positions agree with TRBD2. CDR1 and CDR2 from the germline V gene are SGHRS and YFSETQ. With V trimmed by 1 base and J by 8 bases, 0 bases remained unmatched. CDR3 length: 12 residues. For the CDR3, the DNA is TGCGCCAGCAGCTTGCGGGAGGATGAGCAGTTCTTC. Protein sequence: CASSLREDEQFF.

This clonotype was seen a handful of times. V gene TRBV5-1 combines with J gene TRBJ1-1, with a weak D call TRBD1 (5 bases). Germline CDR1 reads SGHRS; CDR2 reads YFSETQ. This CDR3 is built from 14 residues. Trimming left V 4 bases short and J 1 base short, with 11 bases between. The CDR3 nucleotides are TGCGCCAGCAGCCCGGATACAGGGAACACTGAAGCTTTCTTT. Translated: CASSPDTGNTEAFF.

The chain uses TRBV7-8 and TRBJ1-5; D perhaps matches TRBD1 (5 bases). The CDR3 length is 15 residues. Germline V gives CDR1 SGHVS, CDR2 FQNEAQ. Trimming took off 0 bases at V and 8 bases at J, with 14 bases between the two ends. In DNA form, the CDR3 reads TGTGCCAGCAGCTTAGCTCGAGTAGGGGTAAAGCCCCAGCATTTT. This gives the protein CASSLARVGVKPQHF.

The chain uses TRBV7-6 and TRBJ1-2, with a weak D call TRBD1 (6 bases). The CDR3 extends over 12 amino acids. Between the trimmed V and J ends, which lost 4 bases and 6 bases, there was a span of 9 bases. CDR1 and CDR2 (germline): SGHVS, FNYEAQ. This CDR3 is CASSWGGDGYTF. The CDR3, as DNA: TGTGCCAGCAGCTGGGGGGGCGATGGCTACACCTTC.

On this clonotype: The junction differs from germline at one of its ends, possibly a read error. The gene calls are TRBV5-1 and TRBJ2-2, with D tentatively TRBD2 (5 bases). The CDR3 has 14 amino acids. The germline V gene has CDR1 SGHRS and CDR2 YFSETQ. CDR3 bases: TGCGCCAGCACGTGGACTCCGAACAACGGGGAGCTGTTTTTT. As protein: CASTWTPNNGELFF.

The chain has TRBV5-1 and TRBJ1-2, with 7 nucleotides matching TRBD1. Germline trimming cut 4 bases from V and 4 bases from J; bases unmatched to any gene: 7. Germline CDR1 reads SGHRS; CDR2 reads YFSETQ. The CDR3 runs to 14 residues. The CDR3 loop reads CASSKDRSAYGYTF. The CDR3 region has the DNA TGCGCCAGCAGCAAGGACAGGTCTGCCTATGGCTACACCTTC.

This clonotype occurred a few times. The gene calls are TRBV4-1 and TRBJ2-7; 13 nucleotides match TRBD2. With V trimmed by 4 bases and J by 3 bases, 6 bases remained unmatched. The germline V gene has CDR1 MGHRA and CDR2 YSYEKL. This CDR3 has 16 amino acids. The CDR3 loop reads CASSRGLAGDHYEQYV. Written as DNA, the CDR3 is TGCGCCAGCAGCCGCGGACTAGCGGGGGACCACTACGAGCAGTACGTC.

The chain carries TRBV9 and TRBJ2-6; possible D gene TRBD2, 5 bases. The CDR3 length is 15 residues. The V gene's germline CDR1 is SGDLS and CDR2 YYNGEE. The ends were cut back, 4 bases at V and 4 bases at J, with 12 bases in the middle. CDR3 amino acids: CASSPGLPGANVLTF. CDR3 coding DNA: TGTGCCAGCAGCCCAGGACTCCCAGGGGCCAACGTCCTGACTTTC.

In its sample, this clonotype was seen a few times. DNA for the CDR3: TGTGCCAGCAGCTTTACCCATGGTAGCGCTCCCTACAATGAGCAGTTCTTC. Protein sequence: CASSFTHGSAPYNEQFF. The V call is TRBV7-9, the J call TRBJ2-1; a possible D gene is TRBD2 (5 bases). This CDR3 region has 17 residues. V lost 3 bases and J lost 2, with 17 bases in between. CDR1 and CDR2 (germline): SEHNR, FQNEAQ (reference sequence).

This clonotype has only a few counts. This rearrangement joins TRBV20-1 to TRBJ1-4; no reliable D call. Trimming took off 2 bases at V and 3 bases at J, with 10 bases between the two ends. CDR1 and CDR2 from the germline V gene are DFQATT and SNEGSKA (reference sequence). The CDR3 contains 14 residues. The CDR3 DNA is TGCAGTGCTAGACGACGATCAGCTAATGAAAAACTGTTTTTT. As protein: CSARRRSANEKLFF.

V is TRBV7-2 and J is TRBJ2-3, with 14 bases matching TRBD2. Germline CDR1 is SGHTA and CDR2 is FQGNSA. The V segment lost 5 bases and the J segment 8 bases; nucleotides outside the gene matches: 12. The CDR3 spans 17 residues. CDR3 region: CASSPGGLAGVQGTQYF. CDR3 coding DNA: TGTGCCAGCAGCCCCGGGGGACTAGCGGGGGTCCAGGGTACGCAGTATTTT.

This clonotype was detected only a few times. The rearrangement joins TRBV13 to TRBJ1-6; D is undetermined. Germline CDR1 is PRHDT and CDR2 is FYEKMQ (reference sequence). The CDR3 has 12 amino acids. Trimming shortened V by 8 bases and J by 5 bases, and 7 bases separated the two germline ends. CDR3 in DNA: TGTGCCAGCTCTGGAGATAATTCACCCCTCCACTTT. The encoded protein is CASSGDNSPLHF.

This clonotype turned up a few times. This chain connects TRBV7-9 to TRBJ2-2; a weak D match, TRBD2 (5 bases). With 5 bases removed from V and 7 bases from J, the gap between germline ends came to 17 bases. The CDR3 runs to 15 residues. Per germline, CDR1 SEHNR and CDR2 FQNEAQ (reference sequence). The DNA for the CDR3 is TGTGCCAGCAGCAGCTACGGGCTAGAGGGCGGGGAGCTGTTTTTT. Its protein is CASSSYGLEGGELFF. The entire variable domain, with the rest obtained from reference TRBV7-9 and TRBJ2-2, is as follows: DTGVSQNPRHKITKRGQNVTFRCDPISEHNRLYWYRQTLGQGPEFLTYFQNEAQLEKSRLLSDRFSAERPKGSFSTLEIQRTEQGDSAMYLCASSSYGLEGGELFFGEGSRLTVL.

This clonotype has a handful of counts. The genes are TRBV5-1 and TRBJ2-6; no firm D call. With 1 base removed from V and 0 bases from J, the gap between germline ends came to 8 bases. CDR1 is SGHRS, CDR2 YFSETQ, per germline. The CDR3 totals 16 residues. The CDR3 nucleotides read TGCGCCAGCAGCTTGTCCTTGACCTCTGGGGCCAACGTCCTGACTTTC. Translation gives CASSLSLTSGANVLTF.

The chain employs TRBV5-6 and TRBJ1-5; D unresolved. The CDR3 is made up of 12 amino acids. The V gene's germline CDR1 is SGHDT and CDR2 YYEEEE. Trimming pared 4 bases from V and 11 bases from J, leaving 13 bases between. The CDR3 region is CASSDGGLSQHF. The DNA for the CDR3 is TGTGCCAGCAGCGACGGAGGGCTCTCCCAGCATTTT.

V gene TRBV6-1 combines with J gene TRBJ2-6, with D tentatively TRBD1 (6 bases). CDR1 and CDR2 from the germline V gene are MNHNS and SASEGT. The CDR3 has 17 amino acids. Trimming took 5 bases from V and 0 from J, leaving 14 bases between them. The CDR3 is CASSRRDTSSGANVLTF. Here the CDR3 DNA reads TGTGCCAGCAGTCGCCGGGACACATCCTCTGGGGCCAACGTCCTGACTTTC.

In its sample, this clonotype was seen a few times. The chain combines TRBV4-1 with TRBJ1-2; TRBD1 might be the D (6 bases). In germline, CDR1 is MGHRA, CDR2 YSYEKL. The CDR3 totals 16 residues. Trimming cost V 0 bases and J 4 bases, with 15 bases left between them. As DNA, the CDR3 is TGCGCCAGCAGCCAAGATGAGGGGGGCATATCCTATGGCTACACCTTC. Its translation is CASSQDEGGISYGYTF.

The rearrangement joins TRBV4-3 to TRBJ2-3; possible D gene TRBD1, 6 bases. This CDR3 is 15 amino acids long. Germline V lookup: CDR1 LGHNA, CDR2 YSLEER. Deletions cut 1 base from V and 4 bases from J, with 12 bases between. CDR3 amino acids: CASSQVQAGADTQYF. CDR3 DNA sequence: TGCGCCAGCAGCCAAGTCCAGGCAGGGGCAGATACGCAGTATTTT.

The chain employs TRBV5-1 and TRBJ1-4; 8 nucleotides match TRBD1. CDR3 length: 15 amino acids. Germline lookup yields CDR1 SGHRS and CDR2 YFSETQ. J lost 8 bases, V lost 0 bases, and 6 bases had no gene match. This CDR3 is CASSLDTGGGEKLFF. Here the CDR3 DNA reads TGCGCCAGCAGCTTGGATACAGGGGGAGGAGAAAAACTGTTTTTT. The full variable domain, rest sourced from reference TRBV5-1 and TRBJ1-4, is KAGVTQTPRYLIKTRGQQVTLSCSPISGHRSVSWYQQTPGQGLQFLFEYFSETQRNKGNFPGRFSGRQFSNSRSEMNVSTLELGDSALYLCASSLDTGGGEKLFFGSGTQLSVL.

This chain uses TRBV29-1 with TRBJ2-5; D is perhaps TRBD1 or TRBD2 (6 bases each). CDR3 length equals 12 residues. From germline, CDR1 is SQVTM and CDR2 ANQGSEA. With 5 bases removed from V and 5 bases from J, the gap between germline ends came to 12 bases. Here the CDR3 DNA reads TGCAGCGTTTCACAAGGGGGGGAGACCCAGTACTTC. This codes for CSVSQGGETQYF. The whole variable domain, remainder taken from reference TRBV29-1 and TRBJ2-5, is SAVISQKPSRDICQRGTSLTIQCQVDSQVTMMFWYRQQPGQSLTLIATANQGSEATYESGFVIDKFPISRPNLTFSTLTVSNMSPEDSSIYLCSVSQGGETQYFGPGTRLLVL.

This clonotype has just a few counts. The gene calls are TRBV29-1 and TRBJ2-3; unclear D gene. V lost 7 bases to trimming and J lost 5 bases, with 13 bases between them. CDR3 size: 12 residues. Germline loops: CDR1 SQVTM, CDR2 ANQGSEA. As DNA, the CDR3 is TGCAGCGGGGTAGGGTTTGGAGATACGCAGTATTTT. It is translated as CSGVGFGDTQYF.

This clonotype came up a few times. This rearrangement joins TRBV29-1 to TRBJ1-6, with no clear D. This CDR3 comprises 13 residues. Germline CDR1 SQVTM, CDR2 ANQGSEA. V dropped 6 bases and J dropped 7 bases, with 13 bases sitting between them. CDR3 sequence: CSVRTDLNSPLHF. CDR3 coding DNA: TGCAGCGTGCGGACGGATCTGAATTCACCCCTCCACTTT.

At least ten counts were recorded for this clonotype. V and J are TRBV4-2 and TRBJ2-3; D unclear. The CDR3 has 12 residues. Per the germline V gene, CDR1 is LGHNA and CDR2 is YNFKEQ. The V end lost 3 bases, the J end lost 3 bases, and 4 bases lay between the germline ends. CDR3 in amino acids: CASSHPTDTQYF. In DNA form, the CDR3 reads TGTGCCAGCAGCCATCCTACAGATACGCAGTATTTT.

V and J are TRBV10-2 and TRBJ1-2; maybe TRBD1 (5 bases). The CDR3 is made up of 14 amino acids. CDR1 is WSHSY, CDR2 SAAADI, per germline. Between the trimmed V and J ends, which lost 1 base and 4 bases, there was a span of 10 bases. Written as DNA, the CDR3 is TGCGCCAGCAGTGAGTTTCAGGGATTCTATGGCTACACCTTC. Translated: CASSEFQGFYGYTF.

The chain joins TRBV9 to TRBJ2-5; the D gene is possibly TRBD2 (5 bases). V shed 0 bases and J shed 5 bases, with 14 bases lying between them. CDR3 length equals 15 residues. Germline V gene sequence: CDR1 SGDLS, CDR2 YYNGEE. CDR3 loop: CASSVGERTYETQYF. The CDR3 bases are TGTGCCAGCAGCGTAGGGGAGCGGACCTACGAGACCCAGTACTTC.

This clonotype was counted a few times. This rearrangement joins TRBV6-5 to TRBJ2-7, with TRBD1 identical over 9 bases. The length of the CDR3 is 14 residues. The germline gives CDR1 MNHEY, CDR2 SVGAGI. V was clipped by 5 bases and J by 3 bases; unmatched bases: 5. CDR3 DNA sequence: TGTGCCAGCAGTCCAGGGACAGGGCACTACGAGCAGTACTTC. As protein: CASSPGTGHYEQYF.

This clonotype was seen ten or more times. V gene TRBV14 combines with J gene TRBJ2-3; weak D call: TRBD2 (5 bases). The V end was cut by 0 bases, the J end by 10 bases, with 11 bases between. There are 13 residues in the CDR3. Per germline, CDR1 SGHDN and CDR2 FVKESK. The CDR3 spells CASSQDWTGSQYF. In nucleotides, the CDR3 is TGTGCCAGCAGCCAAGATTGGACGGGATCGCAGTATTTT.

The sample holds a few counts of this clonotype. CDR3 in DNA: TGTGCCAGCAGCGGGGCTATCAGGAGCAACTATGGCTACACCTTC. Protein sequence: CASSGAIRSNYGYTF. This rearrangement joins TRBV7-2 to TRBJ1-2; TRBD1 might be the D (5 bases). Germline V gene sequence: CDR1 SGHTA, CDR2 FQGNSA. V dropped 5 bases and J dropped 2 bases, with 15 bases sitting between them. The CDR3 contains 15 residues.

There are a few counts of this clonotype. The rearrangement uses TRBV11-2 and TRBJ2-3, with TRBD2 matching over 7 bases. CDR1 is SGHAT, CDR2 FQNNGV, per germline. This CDR3 is built from 16 residues. V lost 1 base, J lost 4 bases, and 8 bases stayed unmatched. The CDR3 loop reads CASSLGGRGMADTQYF. CDR3 nucleotide sequence: TGTGCCAGCAGCTTAGGCGGGCGGGGGATGGCAGATACGCAGTATTTT.